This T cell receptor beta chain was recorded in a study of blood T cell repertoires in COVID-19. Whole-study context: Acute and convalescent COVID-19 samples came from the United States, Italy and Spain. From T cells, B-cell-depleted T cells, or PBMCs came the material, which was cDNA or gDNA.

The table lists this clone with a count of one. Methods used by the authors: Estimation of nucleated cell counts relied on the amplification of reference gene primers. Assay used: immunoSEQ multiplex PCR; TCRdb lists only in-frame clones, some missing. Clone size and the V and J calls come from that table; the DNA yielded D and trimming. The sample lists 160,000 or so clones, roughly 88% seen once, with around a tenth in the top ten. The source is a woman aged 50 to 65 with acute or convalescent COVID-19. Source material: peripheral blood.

The CDR3 bases are TGTGCCAGCAGCCCTCGTGGTGACAGGGGGAATGGCTACACCTTC. Translation: CASSPRGDRGNGYTF. The chain carries TRBV7-2 and TRBJ1-2; 9 bases map to TRBD1. The length of the CDR3 is 15 residues. Germline CDR1 and CDR2: SGHTA and FQGNSA. The ends lost 5 bases at V and 6 bases at J; junction bases unmatched: 10.